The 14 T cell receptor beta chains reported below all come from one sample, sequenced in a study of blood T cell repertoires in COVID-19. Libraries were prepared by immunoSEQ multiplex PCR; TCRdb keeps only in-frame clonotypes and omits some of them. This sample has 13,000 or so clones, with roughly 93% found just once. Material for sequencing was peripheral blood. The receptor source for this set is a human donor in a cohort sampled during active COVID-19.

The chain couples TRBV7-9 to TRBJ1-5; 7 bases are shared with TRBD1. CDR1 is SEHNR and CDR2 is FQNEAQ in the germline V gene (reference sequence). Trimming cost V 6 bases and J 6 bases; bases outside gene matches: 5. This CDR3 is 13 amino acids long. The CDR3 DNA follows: TGTGCCAGCAGTCCAGGGGGTCCTCAGCCCCAGCATTTT. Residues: CASSPGGPQPQHF.

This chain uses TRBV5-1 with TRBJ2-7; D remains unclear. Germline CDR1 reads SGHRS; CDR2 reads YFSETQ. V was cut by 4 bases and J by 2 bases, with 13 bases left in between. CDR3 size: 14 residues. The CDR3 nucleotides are TGCGCCAGCAGCCAACTCCTTAGAGCCTACGAGCAGTACTTC. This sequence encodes CASSQLLRAYEQYF.

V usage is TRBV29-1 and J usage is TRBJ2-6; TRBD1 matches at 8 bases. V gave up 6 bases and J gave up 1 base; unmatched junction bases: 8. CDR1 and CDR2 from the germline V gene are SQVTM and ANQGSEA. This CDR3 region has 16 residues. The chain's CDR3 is CSVRTGSLSGANVLTF. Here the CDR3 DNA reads TGCAGCGTGAGGACAGGGTCCCTATCTGGGGCCAACGTCCTGACTTTC.

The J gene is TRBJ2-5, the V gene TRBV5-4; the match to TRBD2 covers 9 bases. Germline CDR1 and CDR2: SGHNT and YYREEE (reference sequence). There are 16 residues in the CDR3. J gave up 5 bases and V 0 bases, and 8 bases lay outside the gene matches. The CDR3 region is CASSLAGGRAVETQYF. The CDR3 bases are TGTGCCAGCAGCTTGGCCGGCGGGAGGGCCGTCGAGACCCAGTACTTC.

The CDR3 region is CASSPQGSGANVLTF. The CDR3 DNA is TGTGCCAGCTCACCTCAGGGGTCTGGGGCCAACGTCCTGACTTTC. This chain links TRBV18 with TRBJ2-6; the D gene is possibly TRBD1 (6 bases). The germline V gene encodes CDR1 KGHSH and CDR2 LQKENI. V gave up 3 bases and J gave up 1 base, with 7 bases separating them. The CDR3 spans 15 residues. Full variable domain (rest looked up from reference TRBV18 and TRBJ2-6): NAGVMQNPRHLVRRRGQEARLRCSPMKGHSHVYWYRQLPEEGLKFMVYLQKENIIDESGMPKERFSAEFPKEGPSILRIQQVVRGDSAAYFCASSPQGSGANVLTFGAGSRLTVL.

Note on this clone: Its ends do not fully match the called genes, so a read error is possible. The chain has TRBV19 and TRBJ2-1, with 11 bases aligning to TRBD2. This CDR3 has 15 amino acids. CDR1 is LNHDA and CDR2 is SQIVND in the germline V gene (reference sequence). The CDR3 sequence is CASSRGTSGYSEQFF. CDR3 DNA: TGTGCCAGTAGCCGGGGGACTAGCGGCTACAGTGAGCAGTTCTTC.

The CDR3 region has the DNA TGTGCCAGCTCACCACCTTTTCCGGGACAAAGCTCCTACGAGCAGTACTTC. It encodes CASSPPFPGQSSYEQYF. V is TRBV18 and J is TRBJ2-7; maybe TRBD1 (6 bases). This CDR3 has 17 residues. The V gene lost 0 bases and the J gene lost 0 bases, with 15 bases spanning the gap. Germline V lookup: CDR1 KGHSH, CDR2 LQKENI.

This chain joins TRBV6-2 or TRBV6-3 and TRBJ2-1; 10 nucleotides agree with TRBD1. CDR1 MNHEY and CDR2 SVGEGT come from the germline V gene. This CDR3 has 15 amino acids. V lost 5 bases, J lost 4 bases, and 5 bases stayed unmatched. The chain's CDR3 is CASSPRTGGYNEQFF. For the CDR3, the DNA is TGTGCCAGCAGTCCCCGGACAGGGGGTTACAATGAGCAGTTCTTC.

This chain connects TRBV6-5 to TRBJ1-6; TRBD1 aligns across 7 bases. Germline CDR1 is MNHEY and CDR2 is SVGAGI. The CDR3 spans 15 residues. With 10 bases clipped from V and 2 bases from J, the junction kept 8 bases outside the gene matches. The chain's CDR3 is CATIWGQTYNSPLHF. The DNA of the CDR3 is TGTGCCACCATATGGGGACAGACCTATAATTCACCCCTCCACTTT.

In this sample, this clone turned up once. The CDR3 sequence is CASSPPASGVNTGELFF. Here the CDR3 DNA reads TGTGCCAGCTCACCACCAGCTAGCGGGGTTAACACCGGGGAGCTGTTTTTT. V usage is TRBV18 and J usage is TRBJ2-2, with 9 bases lining up with TRBD2. The germline V gene encodes CDR1 KGHSH and CDR2 LQKENI. Trimming cost V 0 bases and J 2 bases; bases outside gene matches: 4. The CDR3 loop spans 17 amino acids.

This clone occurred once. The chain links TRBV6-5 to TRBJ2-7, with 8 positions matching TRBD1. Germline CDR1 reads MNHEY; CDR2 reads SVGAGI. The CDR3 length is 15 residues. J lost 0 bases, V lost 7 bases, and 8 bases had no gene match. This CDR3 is CASTGRDRISYEQYF. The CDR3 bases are TGTGCCAGCACCGGTAGGGACAGGATCTCCTACGAGCAGTACTTC.

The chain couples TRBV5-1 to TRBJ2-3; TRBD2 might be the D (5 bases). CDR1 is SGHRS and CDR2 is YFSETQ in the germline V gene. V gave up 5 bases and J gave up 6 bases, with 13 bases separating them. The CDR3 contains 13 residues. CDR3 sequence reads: CASSSGEWDTQYF. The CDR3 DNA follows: TGCGCCAGCAGTTCTGGGGAGTGGGATACGCAGTATTTT.

The CDR3 sequence is CASSPGQGTTRSYEQYF. CDR3 DNA: TGTGCCAGCAGTCCGGGACAGGGGACCACTCGCTCCTACGAGCAGTACTTC. V usage is TRBV6-2 or TRBV6-3 and J usage is TRBJ2-7; 10 positions agree with TRBD1. V lost 5 bases and J lost 0; bases outside the gene matches: 10. CDR3 length: 17 amino acids. The V gene's germline CDR1 is MNHEY and CDR2 SVGEGT.

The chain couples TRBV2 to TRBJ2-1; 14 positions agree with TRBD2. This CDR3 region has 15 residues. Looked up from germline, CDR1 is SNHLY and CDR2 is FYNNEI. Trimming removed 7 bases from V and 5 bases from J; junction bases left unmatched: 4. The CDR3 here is CASKPGLAGDNEQFF. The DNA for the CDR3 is TGTGCCAGCAAGCCGGGACTAGCGGGAGACAATGAGCAGTTCTTC.